Listed below are T cell receptor beta chains from one sample, sequenced in a study of shared clonotypes between healthy human individuals. The table came from immunoSEQ multiplex PCR; TCRdb's copy has only in-frame clones and leaves some out. The table has some 2,100,000 clones, about 93% seen once. Sequencing input: naive CD8+ T cells from PBMCs. These receptor sequences come from a man aged 18 to 30 in good health. Some clones in this sample may be carry-over from other donors' samples. CDR3s include the opening cysteine and the closing phenylalanine or tryptophan. D genes are given only for firm matches. Expanded clones get a size class; other rows say once, few or many, or leave the size out.

j_call	clone_size	v_call	cdr3_length	d_call	cdr3_nt	cdr3_aa
TRBJ2-3	-	TRBV29-1	14	-	TGCAGCGTTCGGTCTAGCAGTTTCCCAGATACGCAGTATTTT	CSVRSSSFPDTQYF
TRBJ1-5	-	TRBV10-2	13	-	TGCGCCAGCAGCGCACAGGGAAATCAGCCCCAGCATTTT	CASSAQGNQPQHF
TRBJ2-3	-	TRBV7-9	12	TRBD2	TGTGCCAGCACCGGGAGGGCAGATACGCAGTATTTT	CASTGRADTQYF
TRBJ2-2	-	TRBV7-8	15	-	TGTGCCAGCAGCTTGTGGGCAGGACTCACCGGGGAGCTGTTTTTT	CASSLWAGLTGELFF
TRBJ2-7	-	TRBV4-1	15	TRBD1	TGCGCCAGCAGCCCAGGAACAGGGGGCGTATACGAGCAGTACTTC	CASSPGTGGVYEQYF
TRBJ2-7	-	TRBV19	15	TRBD2	TGTGCCAGTAGTACCAAGCCCGGGACTACCAACGAGCAGTACTTC	CASSTKPGTTNEQYF
TRBJ2-1	-	TRBV15	16	-	TGTGCCACCAGCAGAGATCGGCGGGCGACCTACAATGAGCAGTTCTTC	CATSRDRRATYNEQFF
TRBJ1-2	-	TRBV28	13	-	TGTGCCAGCAGTTCCAGGGTCCCCTATGGCTACACCTTC	CASSSRVPYGYTF
TRBJ2-1	-	TRBV7-8	15	TRBD1	TGTGCCAGCAGCCTTCGACAGGGGAGCCACAATGAGCAGTTCTTC	CASSLRQGSHNEQFF
TRBJ1-1	-	TRBV7-9	15	TRBD1	TGTGCCAGCAGCTTAGCCCGGACAGGAAACACTGAAGCTTTCTTT	CASSLARTGNTEAFF
TRBJ2-1	-	TRBV30	11	-	TGTGCCTGGAGTGGGGGCAATGAGCAGTTCTTC	CAWSGGNEQFF
TRBJ2-1	-	TRBV10-2	20	TRBD2	TGCGCCAGCAGTGGGGGGACGGGACTAGCGGGAGAGGGGGTCCGTTTAGGGCAGTTCTTC	CASSGGTGLAGEGVRLGQFF
TRBJ2-3	-	TRBV5-4	18	TRBD1	TGTGCCAGCAGCTTGGACTTCTACAGGGGTACGGACACAGATACGCAGTATTTT	CASSLDFYRGTDTDTQYF
TRBJ2-1	-	TRBV11-2	13	-	TGTGCCTCACCGGACTCAACATACAATGAGCAGTTCTTC	CASPDSTYNEQFF
TRBJ2-3	-	TRBV27	15	TRBD2	TGTGCCAGCAGACCCTCGGGAGGCGGCACAGATACGCAGTATTTT	CASRPSGGGTDTQYF
TRBJ1-5	-	TRBV9	15	TRBD1	TGTGCCAGCAGCGTAGGAGGACAGGGAGGTCAGCCCCAGCATTTT	CASSVGGQGGQPQHF
TRBJ2-7	-	TRBV28	13	-	TGTGCCAGTAAGGGGGGACCGGCCTACGAGCAGTACTTC	CASKGGPAYEQYF
TRBJ1-5	-	TRBV6-1	15	-	TGTGCCAGCAGTGAAGTGGGCAGGGGCAATCAGCCCCAGCATTTT	CASSEVGRGNQPQHF
TRBJ1-1	-	TRBV6-1	14	-	TGTGCCAGCAGTACAGGGCGCTTGAACACTGAAGCTTTCTTT	CASSTGRLNTEAFF
TRBJ2-7	-	TRBV10-3	16	TRBD2	TGTGCCATCAGTGGGCCGACTAGCGACCCCTCCTACGAGCAGTACTTC	CAISGPTSDPSYEQYF
TRBJ1-2	-	TRBV4-1	13	-	TGCGCCAGCAGCTACGGGACATTCTATGGCTACACCTTC	CASSYGTFYGYTF
TRBJ2-1	-	TRBV18	15	-	TGTGCCAGCTCACCACCTGGGATAGGCCTGAATGAGCAGTTCTTC	CASSPPGIGLNEQFF
TRBJ2-5	-	TRBV7-8	14	-	TGTGCCAGCAGCTTAGAGGGCAGAACCGAGACCCAGTACTTC	CASSLEGRTETQYF
TRBJ2-7	-	TRBV5-6	14	-	TGTGCCAGCAGCGGTCCCCCGGGTGGGTACGAGCAGTACTTC	CASSGPPGGYEQYF
TRBJ2-2	-	TRBV4-1	15	TRBD1	TGCGCCAGCAGCCGGGACAGAGGGTACACCGGGGAGCTGTTTTTT	CASSRDRGYTGELFF
TRBJ2-7	-	TRBV27	13	-	TGTGCCAGCAGTTTAGGCCGGTCCTACGAGCAGTACTTC	CASSLGRSYEQYF
TRBJ2-7	-	TRBV9	15	TRBD1	TGTGCCAGCAGCGCCTCGGGACAGGCCTCCTGGGAGCAGTACTTC	CASSASGQASWEQYF
TRBJ2-7	-	TRBV25-1	13	-	TGTGCCAGCAGTGGGACATTCTCCTACGAGCAGTACTTC	CASSGTFSYEQYF
TRBJ2-3	-	TRBV10-3	14	-	TGTGCCATCAGTGCTACAGGGGGGGGAGATACGCAGTATTTT	CAISATGGGDTQYF
TRBJ2-7	-	TRBV28	12	-	TGTGCCAGCAGTTTTGGGTCGGGCGAGCAGTACTTC	CASSFGSGEQYF
TRBJ2-7	-	TRBV28	15	TRBD2	TGTGCCAGCAGTTTCACCGGGACTAGGACCTACGAGCAGTACTTC	CASSFTGTRTYEQYF
TRBJ1-1	-	TRBV27	15	TRBD1	TGTGCCAGCAGTTGGGGGACAGGGCTGGACACTGAAGCTTTCTTT	CASSWGTGLDTEAFF
TRBJ1-1	once	TRBV27	14	-	TGTGCCAGCAGTTGGGTGGGGGGGTACACTGAAGCTTTCTTT	CASSWVGGYTEAFF
TRBJ1-5	-	TRBV25-1	14	-	TGTGCCAGCAGTGAAAGGTTGGGGAATCAGCCCCAGCATTTT	CASSERLGNQPQHF
TRBJ2-1	-	TRBV19	15	-	TGTGCCAGTAGTATCATAGCGGCCTCCTACAATGAGCAGTTCTTC	CASSIIAASYNEQFF
TRBJ1-2	-	TRBV27	15	TRBD1	TGTGCCAGCAGTTCGGACAGGGGGCAAAGGTGGGGCTACACCTTC	CASSSDRGQRWGYTF
TRBJ1-5	-	TRBV4-2	17	TRBD1	TGTGCCAGCAGCGTGAGGACCGGGACAGGTAGCAATCAGCCCCAGCATTTT	CASSVRTGTGSNQPQHF
TRBJ1-2	-	TRBV10-3	15	TRBD1	TGTGCCGCGGGAACGACAGGGTCAACTAACTATGGCTACACCTTC	CAAGTTGSTNYGYTF
TRBJ2-7	-	TRBV28	10	-	TGTGCCAGCGCGACCTACGAGCAGTACTTC	CASATYEQYF
TRBJ2-2	-	TRBV11-2	12	-	TGTGCCAGCAGCTTAGGCGCCGGGGAGCTGTTTTTT	CASSLGAGELFF
TRBJ1-1	-	TRBV27	13	-	TGTGCCAGCAGCCCCCGGTGGGGCACTGAAGCTTTCTTT	CASSPRWGTEAFF